This is a list of T cell receptor beta chains from one sample in a study of identical twins. TCRdb reprocessed the 5' RACE reads via MiXCR and lists one record per CDR3 protein. The sample includes fewer than 350,000 distinct CDR3 sequences, approximately 8% seen only once; the top ten take roughly 2.1%. These data also featured in a second study, about yellow fever vaccine responses in identical twins.

The specimen sequenced was memory (CD45RO+) T cells sorted from blood. The source is a woman in her late teens or twenties in good health. The CDR3 runs from the conserved cysteine through the conserved F or W. D genes are given only for firm matches. The size entry is marked missing in some rows and otherwise reads once, few, many or a size class.

j_gene | abundance | v_gene | d_gene | CDR3nt | CDR3aa
TRBJ2-1 | many | TRBV11-2 | TRBD2 | TGTGCCAGCAGCTTCCGAGCGGGAGTGAAGGATGAGCAGTTCTTC | CASSFRAGVKDEQFF
TRBJ2-2 | NA | TRBV6-1 | NA | TGTGCCAGCAGTGTCTCACCGACAGGATACACCGGGGAGCTGTTTTTT | CASSVSPTGYTGELFF
TRBJ2-3 | NA | TRBV13 | TRBD2 | TGTGCCAGCAGCTGGAGGTCTGGGCGGGGGTCCACAGATACGCAGTATTTT | CASSWRSGRGSTDTQYF
TRBJ2-1 | many | TRBV5-1 | NA | TGCGCCAGCAGCTTCCTAGCGGACAGTTACAATGAGCAGTTCTTC | CASSFLADSYNEQFF
TRBJ2-3 | many | TRBV20-1 | TRBD1 | TGCAGTGCTGAGAATGGACAGGGAGGAGGAGATACGCAGTATTTT | CSAENGQGGGDTQYF
TRBJ2-3 | few | TRBV12-3/TRBV12-4 | NA | TGTGCCAGCAGTTTCGGCAAACCGGATACGCAGTATTTT | CASSFGKPDTQYF
TRBJ2-3 | few | TRBV18 | NA | TGTGCCAGCTCACCGCAGGGGCCTATCACAGATACGCAGTATTTT | CASSPQGPITDTQYF
TRBJ2-5 | NA | TRBV10-1 | TRBD2 | TGCGCCAGCAGTGAAGGCAGCGGGGGGTCCCAAGAGACCCAGTACTTC | CASSEGSGGSQETQYF
TRBJ1-4 | many | TRBV2 | TRBD1 | TGTGCCAGCCAGCTAACAGGGGGTAATGAAAAACTGTTTTTT | CASQLTGGNEKLFF
TRBJ2-3 | many | TRBV3-1 | NA | TGTGCCAGCAGCCAAGGAGAGGGAGATACGCAGTATTTT | CASSQGEGDTQYF
TRBJ2-1 | NA | TRBV7-6 | NA | TGTGCCAGCGGGATCCTCTACAATGAGCAGTTCTTC | CASGILYNEQFF
TRBJ1-5 | many | TRBV19 | TRBD1 | TGTGCCAGTAGTACCCATGGACAGGGGGGTCAGCCCCAGCATTTT | CASSTHGQGGQPQHF
TRBJ2-4 | many | TRBV5-1 | NA | TGCGCCAGCAGCTTGGATCTCTGGCAGGGAAAAAACATTCAGTACTTC | CASSLDLWQGKNIQYF
TRBJ2-2 | few | TRBV3-1 | TRBD2 | TGTGCCAGCAGCCTAAGGCGGGAGACCGGGGAGCTGTTTTTT | CASSLRRETGELFF
TRBJ2-3 | NA | TRBV6-1 | TRBD2 | TGTGCCAGCAGCCCCGGACTAGCGGGGGGCCCAGATACGCAGTATTTT | CASSPGLAGGPDTQYF
TRBJ2-5 | NA | TRBV7-2 | NA | TGTGCCAGCAGCTTCGGGACTCCACCCGAGACCCAGTACTTC | CASSFGTPPETQYF
TRBJ1-6 | many | TRBV7-3 | NA | TGTGCCAGCAGCTTAGGACGGTATAATTCACCCCTCCACTTT | CASSLGRYNSPLHF
TRBJ2-1 | medium-sized | TRBV5-1 | TRBD2 | TGCGCCAGCAGCGCTCCGGGGACTATCTACAATGAGCAGTTCTTC | CASSAPGTIYNEQFF
TRBJ2-3 | NA | TRBV5-1 | NA | TGCGCCAGCAGCTTGAGGTCGGGGCATAACACAGATACGCAGTATTTT | CASSLRSGHNTDTQYF
TRBJ2-3 | NA | TRBV7-6 | NA | TGTGCCAGCAGCTTTCGTCTTTCAGACACATATACGCAGTATTTT | CASSFRLSDTYTQYF
TRBJ2-5 | NA | TRBV20-1 | TRBD2 | TGCAGTGCTATCGGGACTAGCGGGCTCGCCAAAGAGACCCAGTACTTC | CSAIGTSGLAKETQYF
TRBJ2-1 | many | TRBV15 | NA | TGTGCCACCAAGAAGGGGGGGACCTACAATGAGCAGTTCTTC | CATKKGGTYNEQFF
TRBJ2-7 | NA | TRBV6-2/TRBV6-3 | NA | TGTGCCAGCAGTTACTCGGGGACCCACGAGCAGTACTTC | CASSYSGTHEQYF
TRBJ2-1 | few | TRBV5-1 | TRBD2 | TGCGCCAGCACTATCTCCGCCCTCGGGACTAGCGGGACTAATGAGCAGTTCTTC | CASTISALGTSGTNEQFF
TRBJ2-3 | many | TRBV4-1 | NA | TGCGCCAGCAGCCAAGGCGGTATCAAGGATACGCAGTATTTT | CASSQGGIKDTQYF
TRBJ2-5 | many | TRBV20-1 | TRBD2 | TGCAGTGCCCGCAGCGGGAGCCAAGAGACCCAGTACTTC | CSARSGSQETQYF
TRBJ2-3 | many | TRBV5-1 | TRBD2 | TGCGCCAGCAGCAGAATGGGACTAGCGGGCACAGATACGCAGTATTTT | CASSRMGLAGTDTQYF
TRBJ1-1 | few | TRBV21-1 | NA | TGTGCCAGCAGCAAAGGGCACTTGAACACTGAAGCTTTCTTT | CASSKGHLNTEAFF
TRBJ1-2 | NA | TRBV7-2 | NA | TGTGCCAGCAGCTTGGGGCCTGCGAACAGCCTCTATGGCTACACCTTC | CASSLGPANSLYGYTF
TRBJ2-3 | NA | TRBV6-1 | NA | TGTGCCGGCGGAGGGGATACGCAGTATTTT | CAGGGDTQYF
TRBJ2-1 | NA | TRBV9 | TRBD2 | TGTGCCAGCAGCGGAGCGGGAGGGCCTGAGTCTGAGCAGTTCTTC | CASSGAGGPESEQFF
TRBJ1-2 | NA | TRBV7-8 | TRBD1 | TGTGCCAGCAGCGAGGCAGGGGGCTACTATGGCTACACCTTC | CASSEAGGYYGYTF
TRBJ1-2 | many | TRBV20-1 | TRBD1 | TGCAGTGCTCGATTACAGGGGTGGGGCGGTGGCTACACCTTC | CSARLQGWGGGYTF
TRBJ2-1 | many | TRBV10-2 | NA | TGCGCCAGCAGTTCAGGGGGGAGCAATGAGCAGTTCTTC | CASSSGGSNEQFF
TRBJ2-7 | few | TRBV29-1 | NA | TGCAGCGCCGCCCGGGGGACAGCCACCTACGAGCAGTACTTC | CSAARGTATYEQYF
TRBJ2-1 | few | TRBV12-3/TRBV12-4 | TRBD1 | TGTGCCAGCAGGAGGGACAGGGGGCCTGAGCAGTTCTTC | CASRRDRGPEQFF
TRBJ2-1 | few | TRBV3-1 | TRBD2 | TGTGCCAGCAGCCAAGGAGCGGGAGAAGGTGAGCAGTTCTTC | CASSQGAGEGEQFF
TRBJ2-3 | NA | TRBV6-1 | NA | TGTGCCAGCAAACGGCTAACTAAGGCAGATACGCAGTATTTT | CASKRLTKADTQYF
TRBJ2-1 | many | TRBV5-1 | NA | TGCGCCAGCAGCATAGCAGGCGCGGGGTACAATGAGCAGTTCTTC | CASSIAGAGYNEQFF
TRBJ2-7 | NA | TRBV6-2/TRBV6-3 | TRBD2 | TGTGCCAGCAGCCGGGCCCTAGCGGACTCACAGCAGTACTTC | CASSRALADSQQYF
TRBJ1-3 | few | TRBV4-1 | NA | TGCGCCAGCAGCCAGCTGGGTAGTCGAAACACCATATATTTT | CASSQLGSRNTIYF
TRBJ1-2 | NA | TRBV18 | TRBD1 | TGTGCCAGCTCAGCTGTTAGGGACAGATCAACTAACTATGGCTACACCTTC | CASSAVRDRSTNYGYTF
TRBJ1-2 | many | TRBV29-1 | TRBD1 | TGCAGCGCCGCCGGTGGGACAGGCTATGGCTACACCTTC | CSAAGGTGYGYTF
TRBJ1-2 | many | TRBV4-1 | NA | TGCGCCAGCAGCCAAGGACCGTTAAGCTATGGCTACACCTTC | CASSQGPLSYGYTF
TRBJ2-5 | many | TRBV11-2 | TRBD2 | TGTGCCAGCAGCTTAGGGCGGGGCGGGGGAAAAAGAGATCCCCAGTACTTC | CASSLGRGGGKRDPQYF
TRBJ1-5 | many | TRBV27 | TRBD1 | TGTGCCAGCAGGAAAACAGGGGCTAGCAATCAGCCCCAGCATTTT | CASRKTGASNQPQHF
TRBJ1-1 | NA | TRBV28 | NA | TGTGCCAGCAGTTTCCCCGGGTCCTTCGGGGCTTTCTTT | CASSFPGSFGAFF
TRBJ2-1 | many | TRBV7-9 | NA | TGTGCCAGCAGCTTTCCCCGTCAGGTGCCCGGTGAGCAGTTCTTC | CASSFPRQVPGEQFF
TRBJ2-5 | NA | TRBV4-1 | NA | TGCGCCAGCAGCCAAGCCCAGGGGACCCAGTACTTC | CASSQAQGTQYF
TRBJ2-2 | NA | TRBV20-1 | NA | TGCAGTGCTAGAGGTGGGACTCTAGACACCGGGGAGCTGTTTTTT | CSARGGTLDTGELFF
TRBJ2-7 | many | TRBV5-1 | TRBD2 | TGCGCCAGCAGCTTGGATGCTAGCGGGGCCTACGAGCAGTACTTC | CASSLDASGAYEQYF
TRBJ2-1 | NA | TRBV25-1 | TRBD2 | TGTGCCAGCAGTGCCCTGGGGACTAGCGGAATCAATGAGCAGTTCTTC | CASSALGTSGINEQFF
TRBJ1-2 | many | TRBV6-6 | NA | TGTGCCAGCAGTTACGAGTGGGAAGGCTACACCTTC | CASSYEWEGYTF
TRBJ1-5 | NA | TRBV19 | NA | TGTGCCAGTAGCAGCACACGTAGCAATCAGCCCCAGCATTTT | CASSSTRSNQPQHF
TRBJ1-1 | few | TRBV20-1 | NA | TGCAGTGCCCCTCAGGGGCACACTGAAGCTTTCTTT | CSAPQGHTEAFF
TRBJ2-2 | NA | TRBV14 | NA | TGTGCCAGCAGCCAAATGAAGGTACCCGGGGAGCTGTTTTTT | CASSQMKVPGELFF
TRBJ1-2 | many | TRBV27 | TRBD1 | TGTGCCAGCAGTGCCGGGACAGGAGTTGGCTACACCTTC | CASSAGTGVGYTF
TRBJ2-1 | NA | TRBV4-1 | NA | TGCGCCAGTAGCCCGCCGCGTGGACAGACCTTGGTCTTC | CASSPPRGQTLVF
TRBJ2-1 | many | TRBV3-1 | TRBD2 | TGTGCCAGCAGCCGCATACTAGCGGGGGGGAACAATGAGCAGTTCTTC | CASSRILAGGNNEQFF
TRBJ2-3 | few | TRBV7-9 | TRBD2 | TGTGCCAGCAGCAGACCTAGCGGAAGCACAGATACGCAGTATTTT | CASSRPSGSTDTQYF